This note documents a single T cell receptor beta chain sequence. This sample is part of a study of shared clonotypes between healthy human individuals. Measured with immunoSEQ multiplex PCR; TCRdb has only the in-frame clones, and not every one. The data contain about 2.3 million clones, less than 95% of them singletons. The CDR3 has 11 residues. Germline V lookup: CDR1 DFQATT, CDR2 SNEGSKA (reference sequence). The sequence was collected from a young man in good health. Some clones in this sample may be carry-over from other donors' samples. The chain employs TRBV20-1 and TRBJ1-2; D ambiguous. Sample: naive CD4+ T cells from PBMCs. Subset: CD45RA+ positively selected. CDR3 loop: CSAFELYGYTF. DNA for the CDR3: TGCAGCGCATTCGAGCTCTATGGCTACACCTTC.